A single sample is the source of the 8 T cell receptor beta chains below, sequenced in a study of PD-1 blockade in classical Hodgkin lymphoma. Sequencing used immunoSEQ multiplex PCR; TCRdb keeps in-frame clones, though not all of them. The table lists under 80,000 clones, roughly nine tenths of them singletons. As for time point: cycle 4 day 1 (C4D1), after less than 7 weeks of nivolumab. Patients all relapsed after autologous stem cell transplantation, and there was variation in brentuximab vedotin exposure. Material: peripheral blood mononuclear cells (PBMCs), obtained before the fourth cycle of nivolumab. These receptors were obtained from a human donor with classical Hodgkin lymphoma.

V gene TRBV6-5 combines with J gene TRBJ1-2; the match to TRBD1 covers 12 bases. V lost 6 bases and J lost 6; bases outside the gene matches: 2. The CDR3 extends over 13 amino acids. Germline CDR1 is MNHEY and CDR2 is SVGAGI. The CDR3: CASRGQGADGYTF. The CDR3 DNA is TGTGCCAGCAGGGGACAGGGGGCGGATGGCTACACCTTC.

V usage is TRBV7-3 and J usage is TRBJ2-3; 10 nucleotides match TRBD2. The trim removed 0 bases at V and 5 bases at J, leaving 5 bases unmatched. CDR3 length: 16 residues. Germline V gives CDR1 SGHTA, CDR2 FQGTGA. The CDR3 sequence: CASSLTSGGAVDTQYF. The CDR3 nucleotides read TGTGCCAGCAGCTTAACAAGCGGGGGGGCCGTAGATACGCAGTATTTT.

This clone was counted once. The genes are TRBV5-1 and TRBJ1-1; the D is unclear. Germline CDR1 is SGHRS and CDR2 is YFSETQ. V was cut by 0 bases and J by 7 bases, with 13 bases left in between. This CDR3 region has 14 residues. The CDR3 bases are TGCGCCAGCAGCTTGGATCCGCAAAACCTTGAAGCTTTCTTT. Protein sequence: CASSLDPQNLEAFF.

The V gene is TRBV19, the J gene TRBJ1-6; 7 bases are a match to TRBD1. V dropped 7 bases and J dropped 2; count of bases not matched to a gene: 5. CDR3 length: 15 residues. The germline V gene encodes CDR1 LNHDA and CDR2 SQIVND (reference sequence). The CDR3 reads CASTRQGTYNSPLHF. The CDR3 bases are TGTGCCAGTACAAGACAGGGCACCTATAATTCACCCCTCCACTTT.

This clone has a handful of counts. This rearrangement joins TRBV5-1 to TRBJ2-3; the match to TRBD2 covers 10 bases. Germline assignment: CDR1 SGHRS and CDR2 YFSETQ. The CDR3 is 17 amino acids. V was pared by 0 bases and J by 4 bases, with 8 bases of the junction left unmatched. The CDR3 region is CASSLGLAGDIADTQYF. CDR3 nucleotides: TGCGCCAGCAGCTTGGGTCTAGCGGGGGACATCGCAGATACGCAGTATTTT. The whole variable domain, filled in from reference TRBV5-1 and TRBJ2-3, reads KAGVTQTPRYLIKTRGQQVTLSCSPISGHRSVSWYQQTPGQGLQFLFEYFSETQRNKGNFPGRFSGRQFSNSRSEMNVSTLELGDSALYLCASSLGLAGDIADTQYFGPGTRLTVL.

The gene calls are TRBV5-6 and TRBJ1-2; D gene unclear. V lost 1 base to trimming and J lost 0 bases, with 16 bases between them. The CDR3 runs 17 residues. CDR1 and CDR2 (germline): SGHDT, YYEEEE. The CDR3 sequence is CASSLFVRSVSNYGYTF. The DNA for the CDR3 is TGTGCCAGCAGCTTGTTTGTCCGGAGTGTGTCTAACTATGGCTACACCTTC.

The rearrangement links TRBV6-1 to TRBJ2-3; no definite D call. V was shortened by 4 bases and J by 1 base, with 18 bases between the two germline ends. The CDR3 contains 17 residues. Germline V CDR1 and CDR2: MNHNS, SASEGT. The CDR3 spells CASSATQLQPGTDTQYF. The DNA for the CDR3 is TGTGCCAGCAGTGCCACACAGCTGCAACCAGGCACAGATACGCAGTATTTT.

V gene TRBV27 combines with J gene TRBJ1-5, with 8 bases matching TRBD1. Germline trimming cut 4 bases from V and 2 bases from J; bases unmatched to any gene: 4. Germline V gene sequence: CDR1 MNHEY, CDR2 SMNVEV (reference sequence). The CDR3 length is 15 residues. The CDR3 sequence is CASSSDRAGNQPQHF. The CDR3 region has the DNA TGTGCCAGCAGTTCGGACAGGGCGGGCAATCAGCCCCAGCATTTT.